This T cell receptor beta chain was captured by sequencing in a study of cytomegalovirus exposure and HLA in healthy donors (dated by TCRdb to about 2017). A note on the overall study: An earlier analysis of under 600 of the donors reported about 250 Gb of sequence data and 117 million unique TCR beta sequences from some 180 million T cells. The study combined high-throughput TCR immunosequencing, statistical association of individual TCRs with disease status, and machine learning to predict cytomegalovirus infection status. To decide whether each TCR beta V gene segment behaved as functional or pseudogenic, an earlier analysis of 587 of the donors relied on high-throughput TCR beta sequencing. The number of donors typed differed by locus, with about 629-630 for A, B, C, DRB1 and DQB1, 522 for DQA1, nearly 610 for DPA1, and around 450 for DPB1. Four or five DR-DQ haplotypes were handled as single units for association and clustering because linkage in the cohort was strong. The T cell repertoires of 666 subjects were profiled by immunosequencing and related to cytomegalovirus serostatus. Every repertoire in the discovery cohort had been generated on one and the same sequencing platform. Approximately 330 gigabases of sequencing data and roughly 81 million unique TCR sequences made up an early release that covered several hundred HLA-typed donors. Of the approximately 400 genotyped donors, about 84% fell in the genetic ancestry cluster associated with self-reported Caucasian donors. Genome-wide SNP genotypes for about 55% of the roughly 670 donors were used in a later genetic analysis, which treated that subset as a discovery cohort. Class I and class II HLA loci were covered by the typing at four-digit resolution. The later analysis used no new phenotypic data to find candidate immune exposures, relying instead on TCR beta sequences and their occurrence across donors. Among roughly 370 genotyped donors of the cohort, an average of roughly 240,000 unique TCR beta nucleotide sequences were sequenced per donor, 15% to 20% of them non-productive. A separate validation cohort of roughly 110 different subjects was used in addition to the approximately 640-subject first cohort. Donor age, sex, ethnicity and CMV serostatus were compiled alongside the repertoire data. A later analysis re-examined previously published TCR beta repertoires from about 700 donors and added high-resolution HLA genotyping to investigate patterns of TCR occurrence. The study aimed to test whether signatures of past pathogen exposure could be identified by cataloging public T cell receptors. Broader findings and caveats from the paper: In vitro tests confirmed that three of the cytomegalovirus-associated TCR beta chains recognize cytomegalovirus antigens. The sequencing pipeline was judged likely to have produced a cluster of highly shared sequence variants as a technical artifact. Correlated functional status among segregating V segments might reflect linkage disequilibrium, but an unknown experimental factor could not be ruled out. A later analysis found that most CMV-associated TCR beta chains appeared HLA-restricted, with HLA associations seemingly driven largely by CMV exposure. An association between a missense DCLRE1C variant and V-gene and J-gene trimming of TCR beta chains was found in a later genetic analysis and replicated in an independent cohort. Because HLA typing was unavailable for some donors at each locus, only the typed subset was used in association tests. In a later analysis, around 17,000 TCR beta sequences were associated with specific HLA alleles at a false discovery rate of 0.05. CMV serostatus was the only immune exposure information available for the cohort. A later analysis found that TCR association rates varied across HLA loci, with DRB1 alleles showing the most associated TCRs and HLA-C alleles the fewest. An earlier analysis of approximately 540 of the donors showed that most TCR beta V segments appeared in productive rearrangements either about 90% or about 30% of the time, which broadly matched IMGT annotations. A total of 150 or so TCR beta chains were listed by the study as associated with cytomegalovirus. Sequencing depth was assumed to be roughly uniform across donors in the presence/absence analyses, though that assumption may not hold. Approximately 18 rarely observed V segments, including chromosome 9 orphons, were excluded from the earlier analysis of several hundred of the donors because counts were too low. When HLA alleles, especially DR and DQ, strongly co-occurred, attributing TCR associations to individual alleles was difficult. A later analysis reported that several top co-occurrence clusters appeared linked to parvovirus B19, influenza, CMV and Epstein-Barr virus. Only TCR beta chains were sequenced in this cohort, and the absence of alpha or paired-chain data limited detectable features. A later genetic analysis reported fewer N-insertions in productive TCRs among donors in an Asian-associated ancestry cluster than the roughly 700-donor mean. Some IMGT-functional V segments, including TRBV6-2 and TRBV6-3, could not be distinguished by the 87-base-pair reads and were therefore excluded. The authors suggested that the approach could potentially be extended to other disease states and immunological phenotypes. Most TCR sequences were observed very rarely across donors, whereas some public TCRs were present in many individuals. In both the original and validation cohorts, the classifier was reported to diagnose cytomegalovirus status with high specificity and sensitivity. A further reported finding was that TCR beta sequences accurately predicted the HLA-A and HLA-B alleles for most subjects in the first cohort. In a later analysis, HLA-associated TCR beta chains were found to be more clonally expanded and to have lower generation probabilities than equally common non-associated chains.

Concerning this clone itself: Its recognized antigen is unknown. There are no base qualities to consult, and no much larger clone falls within one base.

Library method: the immunoSEQ multiplex PCR assay. For the multiplex PCR, a mixture combining 60 forward primers for TCR Vbeta segments and 13 reverse primers for TCR Jbeta segments was used. A multiplex PCR assay on genomic DNA amplified the CDR3 region of rearranged TCR beta genes. The Illumina HiSeq System was used to sequence the amplified TCR beta libraries as 87-base-pair reads. The study's processing was this. In a later analysis, roughly 80 million unique TCR beta chains were counted across the 650 to 750 repertoires, and approximately 9.9 million of these chains were shared by at least two donors. Raw reads were error-corrected and collapsed into unique sequences with a nearest-neighbor algorithm that merged closely related sequences to remove PCR and sequencing errors. CDR3 sequences were aligned to IMGT reference sequences to assign V, D and J gene segments. For a sequence to be retained, a match of at least six nucleotides to both a V gene segment and a J gene segment was required. Rearrangements were classified as productive when the CDR3 lacked stop codons and remained in frame with V and J, and all other rearrangements were classified as non-productive. Following IMGT convention, CDR3 was defined as the stretch from the second conserved V-encoded cysteine up to the conserved J-encoded phenylalanine. Sequences without an unambiguous match to a single V gene segment were excluded from the earlier analysis of several hundred of the donors. An earlier analysis of 587 of the donors called V segments functional above 56.7% productive rearrangements and segregating when the between-donor standard deviation exceeded 5%. A statistical classification framework was developed to diagnose cytomegalovirus status using the catalog of TCR beta chain sequences. V and J gene assignment, in a later analysis, came from comparing TCR nucleotide sequences with IMGT/GENE-DB human TR gene sequences. The TCRdist pipeline was used in a later analysis to assign CDR3 sequences and most-parsimonious VDJ recombination scenarios. A later analysis defined each TCR beta chain by its CDR3 amino acid sequence plus V-gene family, and excluded reads lacking a unique V-gene family. In a later analysis, 450 to 600 highly shared, low-generation-probability nucleotide sequences were removed to address suspected cross-contamination and a sequencing artifact. In a later analysis, a clonal expansion index for each public chain was calculated from normalized within-repertoire ranks of inferred template counts. In a later analysis, generation probabilities were computed with a VDJ recombination model fitted to out-of-frame rearrangements, and the resulting probabilities were checked against IGoR. A later analysis scored TCR-TCR, TCR-HLA and TCR-CMV co-occurrence with hypergeometric tests, applying a repertoire-size bias correction to TCR pairs. A later analysis estimated false discovery rates by permuting HLA or CMV assignments 20 times. In a later analysis, co-occurring TCRs were grouped using DBSCAN, with TCRdist sequence similarity added in when clustering inside HLA-allele-positive subsets. Repertoires with fewer than 30,000 or more than 120,000 public chains were left out of co-occurrence clustering, as were a handful of repertoires with anomalous nucleotide sharing. The immuneACCESS repertoire file appears here via TCRdb, limited to in-frame rearrangements. These files lack a portion of the clones; in checked studies, under half of the deficit traces to unresolved V genes, and the cause of the others is not known. Clone size and the V and J calls come from that table; the DNA yielded D and trimming. The sample contains roughly 50,000 clones, about 77% of them found a single time. Clones ranked in the top ten supply 6.8% of the sample.

The cohort consisted of some 670 healthy bone marrow donors. At the time of sampling, every cohort member was nominally healthy, though immune exposures that went unrecorded were likely present. The donor was CMV seropositive and was included in the group of 250 to 350 seropositive cohort members. A peripheral blood sample was collected from each donor, and TCR beta sequencing was performed on peripheral blood mononuclear cells. The Qiagen DNeasy Blood Extraction Kit was used to extract genomic DNA from the blood cell samples. The germline V gene encodes CDR1 SGDLS and CDR2 YYNGEE. V is reduced by 0 bases and J by 3 bases, leaving a spacing of 9 bases between them. Including the terminal cysteine and phenylalanine, the CDR3 comprises 15 residues. This entry keeps only the CDR3 DNA: 45 bases, framed from base 1.

The chain is made from TRBV9 and TRBJ2-2; a tentative D match to TRBD2 spans 7 bases. This TCR derives from a man aged 25-45 years in good health and CMV-seropositive. Sequencing used PBMCs. The CDR3 reads as follows: CASSVGGGDTGELFF. The DNA sequence reads TGTGCCAGCAGCGTAGGAGGGGGGGACACCGGGGAGCTGTTTTTT.